These T cell receptor beta chains were read from a single sample in a study of cytomegalovirus exposure and HLA in healthy donors. Assay: immunoSEQ multiplex PCR; the TCRdb copy retains only in-frame clones and omits some. The sample features 70,000 or so clones, with less than 6% in its top ten. The specimen sequenced was PBMCs. The receptor source for this set is a man in his forties or fifties in good health and CMV-seronegative. Both conserved end residues are part of each CDR3. The D gene is left open where the match is weak. Clone size is given for some rows only: seen once, a few or many times, or a class if the clone is expanded.

j_call	clone_size	d_call	v_call	cdr3_nt	cdr3_aa
TRBJ2-7	.	TRBD2	TRBV4-1	TGCGCCAGCAGCCACGCTGGACTAGCGGCCTCCTACGAGCAGTACTTC	CASSHAGLAASYEQYF
TRBJ1-6	.	TRBD1	TRBV5-4	TGTGCCAGCAGCCGGGACAGGGTTAATTCACCCCTCCACTTT	CASSRDRVNSPLHF
TRBJ2-7	.	TRBD2	TRBV7-8	TGTGCCAGCAGCTTTTTCAGCGGGGGATCCTACGAGCAGTACTTC	CASSFFSGGSYEQYF
TRBJ1-1	.	.	TRBV11-2	TGTGCCAGCAACCCCCGGCGGGGAGAGGGCACTGAAGCTTTCTTT	CASNPRRGEGTEAFF
TRBJ2-7	.	TRBD1	TRBV6-6	TGTGCCAGCAGTTTTCAAACGACAGGGGTGGTCTACGAGCAGTACTTC	CASSFQTTGVVYEQYF
TRBJ2-4	.	.	TRBV5-4	TGTGCCAGCAGCTTGATGGGGGGTTTGGGCATTCAGTACTTC	CASSLMGGLGIQYF
TRBJ1-1	.	.	TRBV25-1	TGTGCCAGCAGTTATCCGGGGTCTGAAGCTTTCTTT	CASSYPGSEAFF
TRBJ2-5	.	.	TRBV28	TGTGCCAATCAAGCAACTAGGGATGGGACCCAGTACTTC	CANQATRDGTQYF
TRBJ2-7	.	TRBD1	TRBV10-3	TGTGCCATCAGAGGGACAGGCCAGTCCTACGAGCAGTACTTC	CAIRGTGQSYEQYF
TRBJ1-2	.	.	TRBV28	TGTGCCAGCAGTTTATTCCCGGCAGGGAACTATGGCTACACCTTC	CASSLFPAGNYGYTF
TRBJ2-1	.	TRBD2	TRBV10-1	TGCGCCAGCGGTCCCAGGGTAGCGGGGTACAATGAGCAGTTCTTC	CASGPRVAGYNEQFF
TRBJ1-2	.	TRBD1	TRBV5-4	TGTGCCAGCAGCCTACAGGGGGGGAGCTACACCTTC	CASSLQGGSYTF
TRBJ2-7	.	.	TRBV10-3	TGTGCCATCAGTGCGGACTACTCCTACGAGCAGTACTTC	CAISADYSYEQYF
TRBJ2-5	.	.	TRBV9	TGTGCCAGCAGCGTAGTCGGGACACGTCAAGAGACCCAGTACTTC	CASSVVGTRQETQYF
TRBJ2-1	.	.	TRBV5-1	TGCGCCAGCAGCTCACAGGGTACTGATGAGCAGTTCTTC	CASSSQGTDEQFF
TRBJ1-3	.	TRBD1	TRBV5-1	TGCGCCAGCAGCCTGGGACAGGGGGCTGGAAACACCATATATTTT	CASSLGQGAGNTIYF
TRBJ2-5	.	TRBD2	TRBV7-8	TGTGCCAGCAGCTTAGTACTAGCGGGGGGGTACCAAGAGACCCAGTACTTC	CASSLVLAGGYQETQYF
TRBJ2-6	.	TRBD2	TRBV2	TGTGCCAGCAGGGGACTAGCGGGGGGAAGTAGCTCTGGGGCCAACGTCCTGACTTTC	CASRGLAGGSSSGANVLTF
TRBJ2-3	.	TRBD2	TRBV4-2	TGTGCCAGCAGCCAAGTCCGAAGCGGGGCAGATACGCAGTATTTT	CASSQVRSGADTQYF
TRBJ2-7	.	TRBD2	TRBV5-1	TGCGCCAGCAGCCCGGTTTCGACGGGAGGGGGGGAGCAGTACTTC	CASSPVSTGGGEQYF
TRBJ2-3	.	.	TRBV7-8	TGTGCCAGCAGCCCACTCCTCTTCACAGATACGCGGTATTTT	CASSPLLFTDTRYF
TRBJ1-3	.	.	TRBV5-6	TGTGCCAGCAGCGACTCAGGGTTATCTGGAAACACCATATATTTT	CASSDSGLSGNTIYF
TRBJ2-7	.	.	TRBV11-2	TGTGCCAGCAGCTTAGTCGGTAGCAGCTACGAGCAGTACTTC	CASSLVGSSYEQYF
TRBJ2-4	.	TRBD1	TRBV7-2	TGTGCCAGCAGCTCCGGGACAGGGAGGGGCATTCAGTACTTC	CASSSGTGRGIQYF
TRBJ2-7	.	TRBD1	TRBV30	TGTGCCTGGAGTCGACAGGGCATCGACGAGCAGTACTTC	CAWSRQGIDEQYF
TRBJ2-4	.	.	TRBV27	TGTGCCAGCAGCTACGGACAGGGAGGGCACATTCAGTACTTC	CASSYGQGGHIQYF
TRBJ1-3	.	.	TRBV13	TGTGCCAGCAGCCTAAAGACCCGGCGGACCATATATTTT	CASSLKTRRTIYF
TRBJ2-3	.	TRBD2	TRBV10-3	TGTGCCATAGGGAGCGGGGAGTACCTTTCCGCGCAGTATTTT	CAIGSGEYLSAQYF
TRBJ1-2	.	TRBD1	TRBV6-1	TGTGCCAGCAGTGAACTGAGGGGGCACTATGGCTACACCTTC	CASSELRGHYGYTF
TRBJ2-1	.	TRBD2	TRBV7-8	TGTGCCAGCAGCCCCAGGACTAGCGGGAGCTCCTACAATGAGCAGTTCTTC	CASSPRTSGSSYNEQFF
TRBJ1-5	.	.	TRBV19	TGTGCCAGTAGTATCCTCTTCCAACTTAATAGCAATCAGCCCCAGCATTTT	CASSILFQLNSNQPQHF
TRBJ1-2	.	.	TRBV19	TGTGCCAGTAGTCGGGGGGCGCGGGGCAACTATGGCTACACCTTC	CASSRGARGNYGYTF
TRBJ1-1	.	.	TRBV28	TGTGCCAGCAGTTTATCGTGGCAGGGGTTGGCTGAAGCTTTCTTT	CASSLSWQGLAEAFF
TRBJ2-7	.	TRBD1	TRBV13	TGTGCCAGCAGCTGGGGACAGATAGCCTACGAGCAGTACTTC	CASSWGQIAYEQYF
TRBJ1-4	large	TRBD1	TRBV5-5	TGTGCCAGCAGCTTGTGGACAGGGGGCCATGAAAAACTGTTTTTT	CASSLWTGGHEKLFF
TRBJ2-5	.	TRBD2	TRBV28	TGTGCCAGCAGTCCAGGACTCCTAGCGGGAGTAAGGTCCCTAGAGACCCAGTACTTC	CASSPGLLAGVRSLETQYF
TRBJ1-1	.	TRBD1	TRBV11-1	TGTGCCAGCAGCGCGGGGACAGGGAGGTACGCTGAAGCTTTCTTT	CASSAGTGRYAEAFF
TRBJ2-1	.	.	TRBV19	TGTGCCAGTAGTATAGATCACAGGGTATATGAGCAGTTCTTC	CASSIDHRVYEQFF
TRBJ2-3	.	TRBD2	TRBV4-3	TGCGCCAGCAGCCAAGTCAGGGCTAGCGGGACAGATACGCAGTATTTT	CASSQVRASGTDTQYF
TRBJ2-5	.	TRBD2	TRBV5-4	TGTGCCAGCAGCCCGGGGGGGGAGACCCAGTACTTC	CASSPGGETQYF
TRBJ2-1	.	TRBD2	TRBV10-3	TGTGCCATCAGTGAGTCCACTAGCGAGGCCTACAATGAGCAGTTCTTC	CAISESTSEAYNEQFF
TRBJ2-7	.	TRBD2	TRBV9	TGTGCCAGCAGCCTAGGGGCTAGCGGGACCATCAGCTACGAGCAGTACTTC	CASSLGASGTISYEQYF
TRBJ1-2	.	.	TRBV19	TGTGCCAGTAGTATAGGGGGCAGCTATGGCTACACCTTC	CASSIGGSYGYTF
TRBJ1-1	.	.	TRBV12-5	TGTGCTAGTGGTTTGGTACTGGCAGGCAACAATATCGAAGCTTTCTTT	CASGLVLAGNNIEAFF
TRBJ1-2	.	TRBD1	TRBV6-1	TGTGCCAGCAGTGATCCGGGACAGGGTTATGGCTACACCTTC	CASSDPGQGYGYTF
TRBJ2-7	.	.	TRBV25-1	TGTGCCAGCAGTGAAACGGGGAGCCCCCACGAGCAGTACTTC	CASSETGSPHEQYF
TRBJ1-6	.	.	TRBV9	TGTGCCAGCAGCGCCAGGGTTGATTCACCCCTCCACTTT	CASSARVDSPLHF
TRBJ2-2	.	TRBD2	TRBV6-5	TGTGCCAGCAGCCGGGGACTAGCGGGTGCAGGGGAGCTGTTTTTT	CASSRGLAGAGELFF
TRBJ2-6	.	.	TRBV4-3	TGCGCCAGCAGCCCTGACCCCCTGAGGCGCGGGGCCAACGTCCTGACTTTC	CASSPDPLRRGANVLTF
TRBJ1-2	.	TRBD1	TRBV4-1	TGCGCCAGCAGCCAAGACGACAGGGGATTCTATGGCTACACCTTC	CASSQDDRGFYGYTF
TRBJ1-4	.	TRBD1	TRBV6-1	TGTGCCAGCAGCCTGGACAGGGCTAATGAAAAACTGTTTTTT	CASSLDRANEKLFF
TRBJ2-7	.	.	TRBV14	TGTGCCAGCAGCCATCCCGCGGGCAGGGGGGCCTACGAGCAGTACTTC	CASSHPAGRGAYEQYF
TRBJ2-5	.	TRBD2	TRBV5-4	TGTGCCAGCAGCTTGGTCCTAGCGGGAGGGAGAGAGACCCAGTACTTC	CASSLVLAGGRETQYF
TRBJ2-3	.	TRBD2	TRBV6-4	TGTGCCAGCAGTGACTCTCTAGCGGGGGGATCAGATACGCAGTATTTT	CASSDSLAGGSDTQYF